This T cell receptor beta chain came from a study of OX40 agonist ivuxolimab in advanced cancers. For the study at large: With ivuxolimab, an agonistic anti-OX40 (CD134) antibody, patients were treated. Two cutaneous melanoma patients and one hepatocellular carcinoma patient, three in all, had partial responses.

The protocol was immunoSEQ multiplex PCR, while the TCRdb copy is restricted to in-frame clones and leaves out a portion. The sample lists around 67,000 clones, 87% occurring once. The germline V and J ends were trimmed by 6 bases and 6 bases, with 15 bases remaining between them. This CDR3 has 12 amino acids. Germline assignment: CDR1 SQVTM and CDR2 ANQGSEA. The receptor was derived from an adult with an advanced solid tumor such as melanoma, head and neck, liver or kidney cancer. The genes are TRBV29-1 and TRBJ2-7; possible D gene TRBD2, 5 bases. This specimen consisted of CD4+ or CD8+ T cells sorted from blood, obtained in a trial of the OX40 agonist ivuxolimab. The CDR3 sequence: CSVRAGVGEQYF. The CDR3 DNA reads TGCAGCGTGAGGGCCGGGGTGGGCGAGCAGTACTTC.